The rows below give T cell receptor beta chains drawn from one sample of a study of identical twins. TCRdb analysed the 5' RACE reads with MiXCR anew, one entry per CDR3 protein. The table shows under 300,000 distinct CDR3 sequences, with around 15% occurring only once. Specimen: memory (CD45RO+) T cells sorted from blood. The receptors were sampled from a woman aged 18-30 years in good health. Each CDR3 is given with its conserved first and last residue. Each record gives: J gene, V gene, D gene, clone size, CDR3 DNA, CDR3 protein. A D gene is named only where the DNA matches it firmly. Clone size is given for some rows only: seen once, a few or many times, or a class if the clone is expanded.

J: TRBJ2-7
V: TRBV20-1
D: .
size: .
DNA: TGCAGTGCTAGAGATCGCCGGCAGGGTCTCGACGAGCAGTACTTC
CDR3: CSARDRRQGLDEQYF

J: TRBJ2-3
V: TRBV11-3
D: TRBD1
size: few
DNA: TGTGCCAGCAGCTCGGGACAGGGGGCAAAGGATACGCAGTATTTT
CDR3: CASSSGQGAKDTQYF

J: TRBJ1-1
V: TRBV6-4
D: TRBD1
size: .
DNA: TGTGCCAGCAGTGACTCGGGACAGGGGAATGAAGCTTTCTTT
CDR3: CASSDSGQGNEAFF

J: TRBJ1-3
V: TRBV20-1
D: .
size: .
DNA: TGCAGTGCCGGACAGTGGGGAAACACCATATATTTT
CDR3: CSAGQWGNTIYF

J: TRBJ1-3
V: TRBV29-1
D: .
size: .
DNA: TGCAGCGCCGGGACACCTATCTCTGGAAACACCATATATTTT
CDR3: CSAGTPISGNTIYF

J: TRBJ2-7
V: TRBV6-2/TRBV6-3
D: TRBD1
size: few
DNA: TGTGCCAGCAGTTACCGGACCAGGGGGAGCTACGAGCAGTACTTC
CDR3: CASSYRTRGSYEQYF

J: TRBJ1-2
V: TRBV3-1
D: .
size: few
DNA: TGTGCCAGCAGCCAAGCGGGCGCCAGGCACTATGGCTACACCTTC
CDR3: CASSQAGARHYGYTF

J: TRBJ2-1
V: TRBV20-1
D: .
size: .
DNA: TGCAGTGCTTGGGGCCGGGTACCGGGCGCGAGTAATGAGCAGTTCTTC
CDR3: CSAWGRVPGASNEQFF

J: TRBJ1-1
V: TRBV12-3/TRBV12-4
D: .
size: many
DNA: TGTGCCAGCAGTTTAAAGAGGCGGAGGAACACTGAAGCTTTCTTT
CDR3: CASSLKRRRNTEAFF

J: TRBJ1-4
V: TRBV6-5
D: TRBD1
size: .
DNA: TGTGCCAGCAGTTACGGGAGGGGGCAAGATGAAAAACTGTTTTTT
CDR3: CASSYGRGQDEKLFF

J: TRBJ2-1
V: TRBV20-1
D: TRBD1
size: few
DNA: TGCAGTGCTAGGGGACAGGGCGGACGCTACAATGAGCAGTTCTTC
CDR3: CSARGQGGRYNEQFF

J: TRBJ1-1
V: TRBV3-1
D: .
size: many
DNA: TGTGCCAGCAGACAGGGTAGCGTGAACACTGAAGCTTTCTTT
CDR3: CASRQGSVNTEAFF

J: TRBJ2-1
V: TRBV12-3/TRBV12-4
D: .
size: .
DNA: TGTGCCAGCAGAGCAGGGACCTACAATGAGCAGTTCTTC
CDR3: CASRAGTYNEQFF